These 17 T cell receptor beta chains originate from one sample sequenced in a study of cytomegalovirus exposure and HLA in healthy donors. 60 Vbeta and 13 Jbeta primers were used in PCR. Profiled with immunoSEQ multiplex PCR; TCRdb holds only in-frame clones, not every one. The sample comprises some 150,000 clones, over 60% of which are singletons, and roughly 1.8% rests with the top ten. Material: PBMCs. Source of these receptors: a female donor in good health and CMV-seropositive.

The chain combines TRBV18 with TRBJ2-5; the D is unclear. CDR3 length: 12 residues. The V end lost 6 bases, the J end lost 5 bases, and 10 bases lay between the germline ends. Germline-derived CDR1 and CDR2 are KGHSH and LQKENI. The DNA of the CDR3 is TGTGCCAGCTCTCCGGAGAGGGAGACCCAGTACTTC. Translating gives CASSPERETQYF.

The chain couples TRBV7-3 to TRBJ1-2; D ambiguous. This CDR3 is 13 amino acids long. Trimming pared 5 bases from V and 9 bases from J, leaving 16 bases between. The germline gives CDR1 SGHTA, CDR2 FQGTGA. The CDR3 region has the DNA TGTGCCAGCAGCCCCCGTGAGGGTCAGCGCTACACCTTC. Translation gives CASSPREGQRYTF.

The rearrangement uses TRBV5-4 and TRBJ2-6; D uncertain. The CDR3 consists of 15 residues. The V end lost 9 bases, the J end lost 1 base, and 14 bases lay between the germline ends. Germline CDR1 is SGHNT and CDR2 is YYREEE (reference sequence). The CDR3, as DNA: TGTGCCACCAATCAACCAGGTTCTGGGGCCAACGTCCTGACTTTC. It encodes CATNQPGSGANVLTF.

The CDR3 DNA is TGTGCCAGCAGAGGACAGGGAGGCGCCGGGGAGCTGTTTTTT. This sequence encodes CASRGQGGAGELFF. The gene calls are TRBV28 and TRBJ2-2; 8 positions match TRBD1. Trimming removed 6 bases from V and 6 bases from J; junction bases left unmatched: 6. Germline V lookup: CDR1 MDHEN, CDR2 SYDVKM. The CDR3 length is 14 residues.

The rearrangement uses TRBV30 and TRBJ2-1; no reliable D call. Germline V CDR1 and CDR2: GTSNPN, SVGIG (reference sequence). The CDR3 length is 11 residues. The V and J ends lost 3 bases and 7 bases respectively, with 7 bases between them. CDR3 loop: CAWSVLNEQFF. CDR3 sequence (DNA): TGTGCCTGGAGCGTGTTAAATGAGCAGTTCTTC.

This chain joins TRBV28 and TRBJ2-3, with unresolved D. CDR3 size: 14 residues. Trimming removed 5 bases at V and 2 bases at J, with 11 bases between. In germline, CDR1 is MDHEN, CDR2 SYDVKM. The CDR3: CASSPSHNTDTQYF. CDR3 nucleotide sequence: TGTGCCAGCAGTCCTTCCCACAACACAGATACGCAGTATTTT.

This chain joins TRBV5-6 and TRBJ2-5, with 8 bases fitting TRBD2. The length of the CDR3 is 14 residues. From germline, CDR1 is SGHDT and CDR2 YYEEEE. V gave up 4 bases and J gave up 5 bases; unmatched junction bases: 7. CDR3: CASSPVAGKETQYF. As DNA, the CDR3 is TGTGCCAGCAGCCCCGTAGCGGGGAAGGAGACCCAGTACTTC.

This clone has just one count. In DNA form, the CDR3 reads TGTGCCAGCAGCCTGACTAGCGGGAGCGGTTACGAGCAGTACTTC. It specifies CASSLTSGSGYEQYF. The gene calls are TRBV7-2 and TRBJ2-7, with 12 positions matching TRBD2. The ends lost 5 bases at V and 4 bases at J; junction bases unmatched: 6. Germline CDR1 is SGHTA and CDR2 is FQGNSA. This CDR3 contains 15 residues.

The V gene is TRBV7-2, the J gene TRBJ2-5; 7 bases fit TRBD2. The J call may not be correct, given that the DNA end is closer to TRBJ2-7. Germline V gives CDR1 SGHTA, CDR2 FQGNSA. The CDR3 sequence is 15 residues long. The CDR3 region is CASSLTSSGPYEQYF. The CDR3 DNA sequence: TGTGCCAGCAGCTTAACGAGTAGCGGGCCCTACGAGCAGTACTTC.

The chain couples TRBV2 to TRBJ1-1; a possible D gene is TRBD1 (5 bases). CDR3 length equals 13 residues. The V end was cut by 7 bases, the J end by 4 bases, with 13 bases between. Germline lookup yields CDR1 SNHLY and CDR2 FYNNEI. The CDR3 DNA reads TGTGCCAGCACCATGGGGCGTACCACTGAAGCTTTCTTT. As protein: CASTMGRTTEAFF.

The gene calls are TRBV19 and TRBJ1-2; a weak D match, TRBD1 (6 bases). The CDR3 sequence is 14 residues long. Trimming removed 8 bases at V and 4 bases at J, with 17 bases between. Germline CDR1 reads LNHDA; CDR2 reads SQIVND (reference sequence). The CDR3 DNA follows: TGTGCCAGTGAGTGGTCAGGGGCTGGCTATGGCTACACCTTC. Translating it yields CASEWSGAGYGYTF.

Of note for this clone: An end of the junction does not agree with germline; a read error may underlie this. This chain links TRBV7-9 with TRBJ2-7; TRBD1 matches at 7 bases. Germline-derived CDR1 and CDR2 are SEHNR and FQNEAQ (reference sequence). The CDR3 extends over 16 amino acids. This CDR3 reads CSSSSEGQRSSYEQYF. CDR3 coding DNA: TGTTCCAGCAGCTCCGAGGGACAGCGCTCATCCTACGAGCAGTACTTC. Based on the CDR3 plus reference TRBV7-9 and TRBJ2-7, the full variable domain is DTGVSQNPRHKITKRGQNVTFRCDPISEHNRLYWYRQTLGQGPEFLTYFQNEAQLEKSRLLSDRFSAERPKGSFSTLEIQRTEQGDSAMYLCSSSSEGQRSSYEQYFGPGTRLTVT.

This sequence joins TRBV7-3 and TRBJ2-2; D remains ambiguous. Trimming took off 5 bases at V and 4 bases at J, with 5 bases between the two ends. There are 12 residues in the CDR3. Germline V gene data show CDR1 as SGHTA and CDR2 as FQGTGA. The DNA of the CDR3 is TGTGCCAGCAGCCCGTCCACCGGGGAGCTGTTTTTT. Encoded protein: CASSPSTGELFF. The variable domain in full, with the rest retrieved from reference TRBV7-3 and TRBJ2-2, is GAGVSQTPSNKVTEKGKYVELRCDPISGHTALYWYRQSLGQGPEFLIYFQGTGAADDSGLPNDRFFAVRPEGSVSTLKIQRTERGDSAVYLCASSPSTGELFFGEGSRLTVL.

The chain uses TRBV2 and TRBJ1-2, with D maybe TRBD1 (6 bases). With 6 bases removed from V and 6 bases from J, the gap between germline ends came to 17 bases. Germline V gene lookup returns CDR1 SNHLY and CDR2 FYNNEI. The CDR3 is made up of 14 amino acids. The chain's CDR3 is CASRETGGADGYTF. In DNA, the CDR3 is TGTGCCAGCAGGGAGACAGGTGGGGCAGATGGCTACACCTTC.

The V gene is TRBV30, the J gene TRBJ1-4; unclear D gene. With 0 bases removed from V and 8 bases from J, the gap between germline ends came to 10 bases. Germline V gene sequence: CDR1 GTSNPN, CDR2 SVGIG (reference sequence). CDR3 length: 13 residues. In DNA form, the CDR3 reads TGTGCCTGGAGTGTCGGTGGGAGGGAAAAACTGTTTTTT. The encoded protein is CAWSVGGREKLFF.

This clone was observed a single time. V is TRBV28 and J is TRBJ1-5; D is unclear. Germline V gene sequence: CDR1 MDHEN, CDR2 SYDVKM. The CDR3 spans 14 residues. V dropped 8 bases and J dropped 0 bases, with 11 bases sitting between them. The DNA for the CDR3 is TGTGCCAGCTTACTCCCTAATAGCAATCAGCCCCAGCATTTT. This codes for CASLLPNSNQPQHF.

The sample holds a few counts of this clone. V usage is TRBV6-5 and J usage is TRBJ2-7; D is possibly TRBD2 (6 bases). V lost 5 bases to trimming and J lost 1 base, with 15 bases between them. Germline V gene sequence: CDR1 MNHEY, CDR2 SVGAGI. The CDR3 contains 15 residues. The CDR3 protein is CASSRALGGSYEQYF. The CDR3 region has the DNA TGTGCCAGCAGTCGAGCTCTTGGGGGGTCCTACGAGCAGTACTTC.